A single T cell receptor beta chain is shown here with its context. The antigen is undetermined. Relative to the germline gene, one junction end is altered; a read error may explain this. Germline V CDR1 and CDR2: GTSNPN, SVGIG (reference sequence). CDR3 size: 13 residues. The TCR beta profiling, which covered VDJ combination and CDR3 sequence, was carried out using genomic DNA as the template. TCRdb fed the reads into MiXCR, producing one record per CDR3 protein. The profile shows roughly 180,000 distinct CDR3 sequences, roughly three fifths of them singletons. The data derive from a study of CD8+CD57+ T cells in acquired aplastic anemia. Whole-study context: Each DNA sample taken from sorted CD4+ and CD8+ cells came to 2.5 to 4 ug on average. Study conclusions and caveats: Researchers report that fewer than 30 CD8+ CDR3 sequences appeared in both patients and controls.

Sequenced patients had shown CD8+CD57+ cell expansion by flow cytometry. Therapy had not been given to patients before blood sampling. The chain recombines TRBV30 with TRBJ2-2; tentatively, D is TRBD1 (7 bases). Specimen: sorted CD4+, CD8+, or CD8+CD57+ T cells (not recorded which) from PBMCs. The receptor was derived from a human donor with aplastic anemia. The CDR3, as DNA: TGTGCCTGGAGTTCCAGGGGGAGGCGGGGAGCTGTTTTT. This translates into CAWSSRGRRGAVF.